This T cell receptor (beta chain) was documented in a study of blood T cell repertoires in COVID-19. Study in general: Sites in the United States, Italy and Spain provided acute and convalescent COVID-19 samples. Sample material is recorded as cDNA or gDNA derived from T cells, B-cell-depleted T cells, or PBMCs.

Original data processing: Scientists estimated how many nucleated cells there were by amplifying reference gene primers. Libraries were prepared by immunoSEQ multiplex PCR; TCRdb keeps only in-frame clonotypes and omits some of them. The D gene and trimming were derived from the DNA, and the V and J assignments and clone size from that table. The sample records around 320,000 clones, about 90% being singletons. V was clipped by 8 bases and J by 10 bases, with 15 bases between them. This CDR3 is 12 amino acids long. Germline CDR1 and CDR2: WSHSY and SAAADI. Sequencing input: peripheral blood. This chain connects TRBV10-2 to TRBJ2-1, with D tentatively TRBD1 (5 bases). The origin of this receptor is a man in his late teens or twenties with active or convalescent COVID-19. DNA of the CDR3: TGCGCCAGCCATGGACCCCCAGGGGAGCAGTTCTTC. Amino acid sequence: CASHGPPGEQFF.